The present entry profiles one T cell receptor (beta chain) with its context. These data come from a study of blood T cell repertoires in COVID-19. This CDR3 is 16 amino acids long. V lost 5 bases and J lost 0; bases outside the gene matches: 5. Germline lookup yields CDR1 WSHSY and CDR2 SAAADI. Original methodology: Amplification from reference gene primers served as the basis for estimated nucleated cell counts. Assay: immunoSEQ multiplex PCR; the TCRdb copy retains only in-frame clones and omits some. The DNA gave D and trimming, while V, J and clone size come from that table. The sample holds about 140,000 clones, approximately 85% seen once.

This chain uses TRBV10-2 with TRBJ2-3, with TRBD2 matching 10 bases. The TCR originated in a man between 65 and 85 years old with acute or convalescent COVID-19. Sequenced input: peripheral blood. CDR3 sequence reads: CASSFGLAASTDTQYF. The CDR3 nucleotides are TGCGCCAGCAGTTTCGGACTAGCGGCTAGCACAGATACGCAGTATTTT.